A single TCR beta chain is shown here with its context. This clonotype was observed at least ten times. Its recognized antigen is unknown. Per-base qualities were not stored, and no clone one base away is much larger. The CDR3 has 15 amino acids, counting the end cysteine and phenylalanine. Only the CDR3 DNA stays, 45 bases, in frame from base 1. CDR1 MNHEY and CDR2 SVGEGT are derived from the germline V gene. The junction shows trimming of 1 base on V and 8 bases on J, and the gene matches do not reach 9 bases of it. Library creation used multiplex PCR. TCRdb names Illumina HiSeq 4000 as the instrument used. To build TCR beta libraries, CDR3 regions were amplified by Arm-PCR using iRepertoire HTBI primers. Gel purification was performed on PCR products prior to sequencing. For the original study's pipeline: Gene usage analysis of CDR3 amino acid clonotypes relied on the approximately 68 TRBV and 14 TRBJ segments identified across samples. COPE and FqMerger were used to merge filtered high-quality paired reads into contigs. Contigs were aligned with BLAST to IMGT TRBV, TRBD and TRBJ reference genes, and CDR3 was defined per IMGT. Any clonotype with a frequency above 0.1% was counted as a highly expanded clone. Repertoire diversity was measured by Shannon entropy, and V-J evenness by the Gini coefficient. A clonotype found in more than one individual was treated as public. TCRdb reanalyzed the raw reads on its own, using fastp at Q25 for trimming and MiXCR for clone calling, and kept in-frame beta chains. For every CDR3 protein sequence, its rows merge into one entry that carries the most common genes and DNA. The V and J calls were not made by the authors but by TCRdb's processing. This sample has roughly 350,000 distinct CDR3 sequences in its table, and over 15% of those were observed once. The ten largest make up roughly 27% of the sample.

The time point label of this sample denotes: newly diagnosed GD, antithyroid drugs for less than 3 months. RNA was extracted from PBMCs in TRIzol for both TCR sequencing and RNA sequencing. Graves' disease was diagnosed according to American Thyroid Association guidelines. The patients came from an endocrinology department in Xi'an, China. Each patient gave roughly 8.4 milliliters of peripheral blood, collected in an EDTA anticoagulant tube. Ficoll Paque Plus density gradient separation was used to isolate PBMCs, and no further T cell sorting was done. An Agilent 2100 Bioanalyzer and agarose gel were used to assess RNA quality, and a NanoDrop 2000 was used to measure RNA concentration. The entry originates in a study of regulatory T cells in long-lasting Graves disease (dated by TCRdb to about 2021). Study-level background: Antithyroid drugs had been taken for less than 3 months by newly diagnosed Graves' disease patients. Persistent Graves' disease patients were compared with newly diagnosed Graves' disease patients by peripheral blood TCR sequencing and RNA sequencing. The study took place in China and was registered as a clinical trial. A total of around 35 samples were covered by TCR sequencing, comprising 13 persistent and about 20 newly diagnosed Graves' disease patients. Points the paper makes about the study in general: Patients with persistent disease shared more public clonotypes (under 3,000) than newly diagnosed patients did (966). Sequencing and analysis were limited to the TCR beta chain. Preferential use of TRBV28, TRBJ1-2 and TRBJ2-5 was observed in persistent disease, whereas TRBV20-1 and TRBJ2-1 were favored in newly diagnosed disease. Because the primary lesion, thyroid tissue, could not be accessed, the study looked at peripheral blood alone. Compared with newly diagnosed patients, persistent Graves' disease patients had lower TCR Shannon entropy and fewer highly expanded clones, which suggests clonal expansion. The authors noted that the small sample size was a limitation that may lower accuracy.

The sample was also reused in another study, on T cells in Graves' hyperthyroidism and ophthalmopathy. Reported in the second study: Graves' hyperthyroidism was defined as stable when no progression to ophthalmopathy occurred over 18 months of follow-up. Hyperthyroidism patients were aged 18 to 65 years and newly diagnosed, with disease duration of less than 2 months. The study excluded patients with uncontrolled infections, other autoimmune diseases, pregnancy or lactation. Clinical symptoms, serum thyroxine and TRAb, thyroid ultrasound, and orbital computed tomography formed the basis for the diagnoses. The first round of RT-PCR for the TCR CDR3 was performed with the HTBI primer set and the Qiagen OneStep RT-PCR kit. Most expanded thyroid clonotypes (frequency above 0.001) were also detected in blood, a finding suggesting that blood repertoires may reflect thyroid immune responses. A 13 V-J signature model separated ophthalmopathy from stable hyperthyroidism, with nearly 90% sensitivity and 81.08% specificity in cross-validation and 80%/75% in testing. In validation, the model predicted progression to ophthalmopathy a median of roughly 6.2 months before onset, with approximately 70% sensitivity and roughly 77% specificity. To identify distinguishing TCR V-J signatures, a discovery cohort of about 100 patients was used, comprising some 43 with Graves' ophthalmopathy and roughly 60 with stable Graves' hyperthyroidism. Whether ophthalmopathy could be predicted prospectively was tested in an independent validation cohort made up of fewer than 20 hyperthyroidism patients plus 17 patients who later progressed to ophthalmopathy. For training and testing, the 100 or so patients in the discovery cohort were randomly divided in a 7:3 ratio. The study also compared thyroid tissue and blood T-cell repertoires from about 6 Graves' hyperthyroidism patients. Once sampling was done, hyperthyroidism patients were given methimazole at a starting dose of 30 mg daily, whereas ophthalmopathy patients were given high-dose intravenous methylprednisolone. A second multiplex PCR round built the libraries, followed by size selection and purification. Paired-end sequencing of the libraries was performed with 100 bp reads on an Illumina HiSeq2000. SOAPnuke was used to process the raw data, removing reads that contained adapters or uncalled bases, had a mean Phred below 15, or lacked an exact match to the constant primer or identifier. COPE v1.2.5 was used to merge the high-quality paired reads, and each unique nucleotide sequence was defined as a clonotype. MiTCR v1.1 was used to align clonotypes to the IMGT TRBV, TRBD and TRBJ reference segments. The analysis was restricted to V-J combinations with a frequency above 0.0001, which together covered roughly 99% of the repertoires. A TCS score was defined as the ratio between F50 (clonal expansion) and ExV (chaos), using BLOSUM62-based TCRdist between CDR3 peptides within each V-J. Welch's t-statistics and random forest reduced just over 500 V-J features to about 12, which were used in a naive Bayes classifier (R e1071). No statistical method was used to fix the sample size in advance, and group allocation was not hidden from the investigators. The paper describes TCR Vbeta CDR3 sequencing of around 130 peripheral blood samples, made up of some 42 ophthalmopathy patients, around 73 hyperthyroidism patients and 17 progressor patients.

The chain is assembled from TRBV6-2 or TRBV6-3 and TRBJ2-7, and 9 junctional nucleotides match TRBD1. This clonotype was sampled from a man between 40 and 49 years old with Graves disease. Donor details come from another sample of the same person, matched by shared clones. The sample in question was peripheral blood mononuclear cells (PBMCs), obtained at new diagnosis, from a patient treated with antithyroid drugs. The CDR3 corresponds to CASSYYRGGQGQQYF. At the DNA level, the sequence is TGTGCCAGCAGTTACTATCGAGGGGGACAGGGTCAGCAGTACTTC.